These 27 T cell receptor beta chains were sequenced from one sample in a study of STAT5B mutations in CD4+ large granular lymphocyte leukemia. The table came from immunoSEQ multiplex PCR; TCRdb's copy has only in-frame clones and leaves some out. This sample has about 29,000 clones, with around 78% found just once. Sequenced input: CD4+ T cells from blood buffy coats. The source is a human donor in good health.

V is TRBV5-5 and J is TRBJ1-2, with D unclear. With 2 bases removed from V and 7 bases from J, the gap between germline ends came to 12 bases. CDR3 length equals 13 residues. Germline CDR1 is SGHKS and CDR2 is YYEKEE (reference sequence). The CDR3 sequence: CASSFKTSSGYTF. The CDR3 DNA reads TGTGCCAGCAGCTTTAAGACTTCATCTGGCTACACCTTC. The full variable domain, with the rest looked up from reference TRBV5-5 and TRBJ1-2, is DAGVTQSPTHLIKTRGQQVTLRCSPISGHKSVSWYQQVLGQGPQFIFQYYEKEERGRGNFPDRFSARQFPNYSSELNVNALLLGDSALYLCASSFKTSSGYTFGSGTRLTVV.

V usage is TRBV7-8 and J usage is TRBJ1-3, with D possibly TRBD1 on 5 matching bases. V lost 4 bases to trimming and J lost 2 bases, with 12 bases between them. From germline, CDR1 is SGHVS and CDR2 FQNEAQ. The CDR3 covers 15 residues. The CDR3 DNA reads as TGTGCCAGCAGCTCGCCGAGGGACGCTGGAAACACCATATATTTT. It translates to CASSSPRDAGNTIYF.

V and J are TRBV7-9 and TRBJ1-1; D unresolved. Trimming cost V 5 bases and J 0 bases, with 10 bases left between them. This CDR3 is built from 14 residues. Germline lookup yields CDR1 SEHNR and CDR2 FQNEAQ (reference sequence). The CDR3: CASSLSQMNTEAFF. DNA for the CDR3: TGTGCCAGCAGCCTGTCTCAGATGAACACTGAAGCTTTCTTT. The full variable domain, completed using reference TRBV7-9 and TRBJ1-1, is DTGVSQNPRHKITKRGQNVTFRCDPISEHNRLYWYRQTLGQGPEFLTYFQNEAQLEKSRLLSDRFSAERPKGSFSTLEIQRTEQGDSAMYLCASSLSQMNTEAFFGQGTRLTVV.

The rearrangement links TRBV4-1 to TRBJ2-3; weak D call: TRBD2 (5 bases). The germline V gene has CDR1 MGHRA and CDR2 YSYEKL. This CDR3 is 16 amino acids long. The V and J ends lost 0 bases and 0 bases respectively, with 10 bases between them. The CDR3 loop reads CASSQDSGGSTDTQYF. The CDR3 DNA is TGCGCCAGCAGCCAAGATAGTGGCGGGAGCACAGATACGCAGTATTTT.

The sample holds a few counts of this clone. V and J are TRBV7-9 and TRBJ1-4; weak D call: TRBD1 (6 bases). Looked up from germline, CDR1 is SEHNR and CDR2 is FQNEAQ (reference sequence). Trimming shortened V by 5 bases and J by 6 bases, and 19 bases separated the two germline ends. This CDR3 comprises 16 residues. CDR3 DNA: TGTGCCAGCAGCCCCATGCAAGGGGGGGACGATGAAAAACTGTTTTTT. It specifies CASSPMQGGDDEKLFF.

The chain links TRBV2 to TRBJ2-3, with TRBD2 matching 9 bases. CDR3 size: 15 residues. The germline gives CDR1 SNHLY, CDR2 FYNNEI. After removal of 4 bases from V and 2 bases from J, the junction contained 4 bases not matched to a gene. Written as DNA, the CDR3 is TGTGCCAGCAGTGGCCAGCGGGGGGACACAGATACGCAGTATTTT. Its translation: CASSGQRGDTDTQYF.

V gene TRBV7-8 combines with J gene TRBJ1-3; D not certain. Germline V lookup: CDR1 SGHVS, CDR2 FQNEAQ. The V gene lost 1 base and the J gene lost 1 base, with 5 bases spanning the gap. CDR3 length: 14 amino acids. The DNA of the CDR3 is TGTGCCAGCAGCTTAGGGGATTCTGGAAACACCATATATTTT. Translating gives CASSLGDSGNTIYF.

The chain carries TRBV7-9 and TRBJ1-5, with D unclear. Germline V gives CDR1 SEHNR, CDR2 FQNEAQ (reference sequence). Deletions cut 5 bases from V and 0 bases from J, with 11 bases between. CDR3 length: 15 amino acids. CDR3 sequence (DNA): TGTGCCAGCAGCCCCGGGGAATATAGCAATCAGCCCCAGCATTTT. Translation: CASSPGEYSNQPQHF.

The rearrangement joins TRBV28 to TRBJ1-5; D may be TRBD1 (6 bases). The V gene's germline CDR1 is MDHEN and CDR2 SYDVKM. Deletions cut 3 bases from V and 3 bases from J, with 9 bases between. The CDR3 spans 14 residues. CDR3 in DNA: TGTGCCAGCAGTTTCCAGGGGTACAATCAGCCCCAGCATTTT. Translated, it gives CASSFQGYNQPQHF.

The CDR3 DNA sequence: TGTGCCAGCTCGAGACACCCGGAAGAAAAACTGTTTTTT. Translated: CASSRHPEEKLFF. The chain has TRBV18 and TRBJ1-4, with D uncertain. Germline V lookup: CDR1 KGHSH, CDR2 LQKENI. Between the trimmed V and J ends, which lost 6 bases and 8 bases, there was a span of 13 bases. CDR3 size: 13 residues. Full variable domain (rest looked up from reference TRBV18 and TRBJ1-4): NAGVMQNPRHLVRRRGQEARLRCSPMKGHSHVYWYRQLPEEGLKFMVYLQKENIIDESGMPKERFSAEFPKEGPSILRIQQVVRGDSAAYFCASSRHPEEKLFFGSGTQLSVL.

The CDR3 DNA sequence: TGTGCCAGCAGTTTACAGGCTAGCGGATTTTACAATGAGCAGTTCTTC. Protein product: CASSLQASGFYNEQFF. The chain joins TRBV27 to TRBJ2-1; TRBD2 matches 7 bases. Per germline, CDR1 MNHEY and CDR2 SMNVEV (reference sequence). This CDR3 has 16 residues. The V gene end was trimmed by 2 bases and the J gene end by 4 bases; junction bases not matched to a gene: 8.

The CDR3 DNA reads TGTGCCAGCTCACCACCTAACCAAGGGGCCAGGGATGAAGCTTTCTTT. Residues: CASSPPNQGARDEAFF. The chain links TRBV18 to TRBJ1-1; D may be TRBD1 (5 bases). V was trimmed by 0 bases and J by 7 bases, leaving 18 bases between them. CDR1 KGHSH and CDR2 LQKENI come from the germline V gene. This CDR3 has 16 residues. The full variable domain, rest sourced from reference TRBV18 and TRBJ1-1, is NAGVMQNPRHLVRRRGQEARLRCSPMKGHSHVYWYRQLPEEGLKFMVYLQKENIIDESGMPKERFSAEFPKEGPSILRIQQVVRGDSAAYFCASSPPNQGARDEAFFGQGTRLTVV.

The gene calls are TRBV10-3 and TRBJ1-3, with D uncertain. Germline V CDR1 and CDR2: ENHRY, SYGVKD. The CDR3 contains 11 residues. V shed 9 bases and J shed 3 bases, with 6 bases lying between them. CDR3: CAIGLGNTIYF. The CDR3 region has the DNA TGTGCCATAGGGCTTGGAAACACCATATATTTT.

This chain joins TRBV6-5 and TRBJ2-3; 7 bases match TRBD2. This CDR3 comprises 13 residues. Germline-derived CDR1 and CDR2 are MNHEY and SVGAGI. V shed 6 bases, J shed 3 bases, and the junction held 3 bases outside the gene matches. The CDR3 sequence: CASRVGGTDTQYF. The DNA of the CDR3 is TGTGCCAGCAGGGTGGGGGGGACAGATACGCAGTATTTT.

The chain joins TRBV4-1 to TRBJ2-3, with TRBD2 matching over 13 bases. This CDR3 has 15 residues. The V gene end was trimmed by 10 bases and the J gene end by 4 bases; junction bases not matched to a gene: 8. Germline V gives CDR1 MGHRA, CDR2 YSYEKL. Written as DNA, the CDR3 is TGCGCCACCAAGAGGGGACTAGCGGGACCAGATACGCAGTATTTT. Amino acid sequence: CATKRGLAGPDTQYF.

DNA of the CDR3: TGTGCCAGCAGTTTAAGGGCCGCATACGAGCAGTACTTC. Amino acids: CASSLRAAYEQYF. The rearrangement joins TRBV28 to TRBJ2-7; unclear D gene. The V end was cut by 2 bases, the J end by 4 bases, with 9 bases between. The CDR3 extends over 13 amino acids. Germline V gene lookup returns CDR1 MDHEN and CDR2 SYDVKM.

The gene calls are TRBV27 and TRBJ1-5; tentative D call: TRBD1 (6 bases). V dropped 4 bases and J dropped 4 bases, with 14 bases sitting between them. Germline V gene data show CDR1 as MNHEY and CDR2 as SMNVEV (reference sequence). The CDR3 runs to 15 residues. CDR3 protein: CASSSRKGQNQPQHF. The CDR3, as DNA: TGTGCCAGCAGTTCCCGTAAAGGACAGAATCAGCCCCAGCATTTT.

V usage is TRBV19 and J usage is TRBJ1-4; 8 bases match TRBD1. The CDR3 runs 15 residues. The V and J ends lost 5 bases and 6 bases, in that order; junction bases with no gene match: 8. Looked up from germline, CDR1 is LNHDA and CDR2 is SQIVND (reference sequence). CDR3 in DNA: TGTGCCAGTAGTTCGACAGGGGTAGGTGATGAAAAACTGTTTTTT. Translated: CASSSTGVGDEKLFF.

CDR3 protein: CASSFGSSYNEQFF. As DNA, the CDR3 is TGTGCCAGCAGCTTTGGATCCTCCTACAATGAGCAGTTCTTC. V usage is TRBV11-2 and J usage is TRBJ2-1; D not resolved. V lost 3 bases to trimming and J lost 0 bases, with 6 bases between them. Germline V lookup: CDR1 SGHAT, CDR2 FQNNGV. The CDR3 spans 14 residues.

CDR3 in DNA: TGCAGTGCTAGAGATGGGCTTGGCTACACCTTC. Its protein is CSARDGLGYTF. The V call is TRBV20-1, the J call TRBJ1-2; D is undetermined. Germline V gene sequence: CDR1 DFQATT, CDR2 SNEGSKA (reference sequence). Trimming left V 0 bases short and J 7 bases short, with 6 bases between. The CDR3 is made up of 11 amino acids.

About this clone itself: Relative to the germline gene, one junction end is altered; a read error may explain this. V and J are TRBV30 and TRBJ2-5, with 7 nucleotides matching TRBD2. The CDR3 covers 14 residues. Germline V gene data show CDR1 as GTSNPN and CDR2 as SVGIG (reference sequence). The CDR3 nucleotides read TGTGCCCGGAGCCCGGGCGGGAGCCGGGAGACCCAGTACTTC. It yields the protein CARSPGGSRETQYF.

The gene calls are TRBV18 and TRBJ2-1; 8 bases align to TRBD2. Germline loops: CDR1 KGHSH, CDR2 LQKENI. CDR3 length: 15 amino acids. The V gene end was trimmed by 0 bases and the J gene end by 7 bases; junction bases not matched to a gene: 5. The CDR3 bases are TGTGCCAGCTCACCACCAGCGGGAGTGGGTAATGAGCAGTTCTTC. Translated, it gives CASSPPAGVGNEQFF.

The chain recombines TRBV30 with TRBJ1-1, with TRBD1 matching 9 bases. Germline trimming cut 8 bases from V and 1 base from J; bases unmatched to any gene: 8. Germline values: CDR1 GTSNPN, CDR2 SVGIG (reference sequence). The CDR3 totals 14 residues. The CDR3 DNA follows: TGTGCCGGCCGCCGGGGACAGGGGAACACTGAAGCTTTCTTT. This encodes CAGRRGQGNTEAFF.

This chain joins TRBV15 and TRBJ1-2, with D perhaps matching TRBD1 (5 bases). With 0 bases removed from V and 8 bases from J, the gap between germline ends came to 19 bases. This CDR3 contains 16 residues. CDR1 and CDR2 from the germline V gene are LNHNV and YYDKDF (reference sequence). CDR3 nucleotides: TGTGCCACCAGCAGAGAAGGAGGACATACCGGCGGGGGCTACACCTTC. This sequence encodes CATSREGGHTGGGYTF.

V is TRBV18 and J is TRBJ2-5; the D is unclear. Germline V gives CDR1 KGHSH, CDR2 LQKENI. This CDR3 is built from 13 residues. Trimming left V 2 bases short and J 5 bases short, with 9 bases between. The CDR3 sequence is CASSPGYWETQYF. CDR3 nucleotide sequence: TGTGCCAGCTCACCAGGCTATTGGGAGACCCAGTACTTC.

This chain uses TRBV7-2 with TRBJ2-5, with a possible D match to TRBD1 (6 bases). CDR1 SGHTA and CDR2 FQGNSA come from the germline V gene. This CDR3 is 15 amino acids long. The ends were cut back, 6 bases at V and 1 base at J, with 15 bases in the middle. CDR3 sequence (DNA): TGTGCCAGCAGGATTACAGGGTTCCCCCAAGAGACCCAGTACTTC. Amino acids: CASRITGFPQETQYF.

The chain recombines TRBV5-1 with TRBJ2-1, with TRBD2 matching 10 bases. V was pared by 0 bases and J by 10 bases, with 7 bases of the junction left unmatched. The germline V gene encodes CDR1 SGHRS and CDR2 YFSETQ. The CDR3 covers 15 residues. The CDR3 DNA follows: TGCGCCAGCAGCTTGGAGGCTAGCGGGAGACAAGAGCAGTTCTTC. Translated: CASSLEASGRQEQFF.